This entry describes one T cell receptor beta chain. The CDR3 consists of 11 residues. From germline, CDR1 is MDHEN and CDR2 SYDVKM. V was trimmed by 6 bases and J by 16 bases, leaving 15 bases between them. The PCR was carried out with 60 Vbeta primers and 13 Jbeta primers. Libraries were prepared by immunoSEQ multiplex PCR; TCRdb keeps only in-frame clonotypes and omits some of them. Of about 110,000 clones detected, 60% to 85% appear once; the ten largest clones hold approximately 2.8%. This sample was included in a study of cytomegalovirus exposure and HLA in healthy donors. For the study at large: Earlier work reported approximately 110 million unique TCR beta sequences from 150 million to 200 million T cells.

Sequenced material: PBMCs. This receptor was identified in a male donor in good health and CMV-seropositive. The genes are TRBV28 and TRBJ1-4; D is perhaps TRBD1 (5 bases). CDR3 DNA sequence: TGTGCCAGCAGCCGTGACAGTTTTCCGTTTTTT. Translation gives CASSRDSFPFF. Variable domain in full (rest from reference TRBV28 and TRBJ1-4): DVKVTQSSRYLVKRTGEKVFLECVQDMDHENMFWYRQDPGLGLRLIYFSYDVKMKEKGDIPEGYSVSREKKERFSLILESASTNQTSMYLCASSRDSFPFFGSGTQLSVL.